This T cell receptor (beta chain) was sequenced for a study of cytomegalovirus exposure and HLA in healthy donors (dated by TCRdb to 2016 to 2017). Concerning the study at large: According to an earlier analysis of a few hundred of the donors, some 170 million T cells yielded roughly 110 million unique TCR beta sequences and around 300 Gb of sequence data. An early release covering some 640 HLA-typed donors comprised approximately 290 gigabases of sequencing data and 85 million or so unique TCR sequences. Among the 398 genotyped donors, around 79% belonged to the genetic ancestry cluster associated with self-reported Caucasian donors. The aim of the study was to test whether cataloging public T cell receptors could identify signatures of past pathogen exposure. Using immunosequencing, the study profiled T cell repertoires from around 670 subjects and related those repertoires to cytomegalovirus serostatus. Along with the roughly 670-subject first cohort, a separate validation cohort of over a hundred different subjects was used. To predict cytomegalovirus infection status, the study brought together high-throughput TCR immunosequencing, statistical association of individual TCRs with disease status, and machine learning. In a later analysis, previously published TCR beta repertoires from 666 donors were re-analyzed and high-resolution HLA genotyping was added so that TCR occurrence patterns could be studied. In the later analysis, no new phenotypic data were used to find candidate immune exposures; instead, reliance was placed on TCR beta sequences and their occurrence across donors. An earlier analysis of a few hundred of the donors applied high-throughput TCR beta sequencing to assess whether each TCR beta V gene segment acted as functional or pseudogenic. Donor age, sex, ethnicity and CMV serostatus were collected together with the repertoire data. In a later genetic analysis, genome-wide SNP genotypes for about 55% of the 666 donors were used, and that subset was treated as a discovery cohort. Every repertoire in the discovery cohort had been generated on one and the same sequencing platform. HLA typing covered class I and class II loci at four-digit resolution. The number of donors typed differed by locus, with 629-630 for A, B, C, DRB1 and DQB1, roughly 520 for DQA1, about 610 for DPA1, and some 440 for DPB1. Four or five DR-DQ haplotypes were handled as single units for association and clustering because linkage in the cohort was strong. On average, roughly 250,000 unique TCR beta nucleotide sequences were sequenced per donor among 398 genotyped donors of the cohort, with about 19% of those sequences being non-productive.

On the study overall, not on this receptor specifically: The study gave a list of more than 150 TCR beta chains associated with cytomegalovirus. According to the authors, the approach could potentially be generalized to other disease states and immunological phenotypes. Linkage disequilibrium might explain the correlated functional status among segregating V segments, but an unknown experimental factor could not be excluded. Compared with equally common non-associated chains, HLA-associated TCR beta chains in a later analysis were more clonally expanded and had lower generation probabilities. Most TCR sequences were observed very rarely across donors, whereas some public TCRs were present in many individuals. In a later analysis, several top co-occurrence clusters were reported to appear linked to parvovirus B19, influenza, CMV and Epstein-Barr virus. Roughly uniform sequencing depth across donors was assumed in presence/absence analyses, although this assumption may not hold. Broadly in line with IMGT annotations, most TCR beta V segments showed up in productive rearrangements about 87% or about 30% of the time in an earlier analysis of around 600 of the donors. Specific HLA alleles were associated with 15,000 to 20,000 TCR beta sequences at a false discovery rate of 0.05 in a later analysis. A further reported finding was that TCR beta sequences accurately predicted the HLA-A and HLA-B alleles for most subjects in the first cohort. A group of highly shared sequence variants was considered likely to be a technical artifact of the sequencing pipeline. The cohort was sequenced for TCR beta chains only, and without alpha or paired-chain data the features that could be detected were limited. When HLA alleles, especially DR and DQ, strongly co-occurred, TCR associations were difficult to assign to individual alleles. Immune exposure information for the cohort was limited to CMV serostatus. According to a later analysis, most CMV-associated TCR beta chains appeared to be HLA-restricted, and the HLA associations seemed to be driven largely by CMV exposure. Because counts were too low, about 15 rarely observed V segments, including chromosome 9 orphons, were left out of the earlier analysis of 587 of the donors. A later genetic analysis associated a missense DCLRE1C variant with V-gene and J-gene trimming of TCR beta chains, and an independent cohort replicated the association. According to a later analysis, TCR association rates differed among HLA loci, with DRB1 alleles showing the most associated TCRs and HLA-C alleles showing the fewest. Compared with the roughly 710-donor mean, donors in an Asian-associated ancestry cluster had fewer N-insertions in productive TCRs, according to a later genetic analysis. Because some donors lacked HLA typing at each locus, the association tests relied only on the typed subset. Three of the identified cytomegalovirus-associated TCR beta chains were confirmed in vitro to be specific for cytomegalovirus antigens. The classifier was reported to diagnose cytomegalovirus status with high specificity and sensitivity in both the original cohort and the validation cohort. Some IMGT-functional V segments, including TRBV6-2 and TRBV6-3, could not be told apart with the 87-base-pair reads, so those segments were excluded.

Including the terminal cysteine and phenylalanine, the CDR3 comprises 18 residues. This entry keeps only the CDR3 DNA: 54 bases, framed from base 1. CDR1 and CDR2 are read off the germline V gene (reference sequence) as LNHDA and SQIVND. After removal of 5 bases from V and 4 bases from J, the junction retains 18 bases not matched to a gene. Comments on this clone: Its antigen is still unknown. No clone much larger than this one lies a single base away; base qualities are absent.

The cohort consisted of 600 to 700 healthy bone marrow donors. At the time of sampling, every cohort member was nominally healthy, though immune exposures that went unrecorded were likely present. The donor tested CMV seronegative and was one of the 352 seronegative cohort members. A peripheral blood sample was collected from each donor, and TCR beta sequencing was performed on peripheral blood mononuclear cells. Genomic DNA was extracted from the blood cell samples with the Qiagen DNeasy Blood Extraction Kit. Receptor amplification or capture employed the immunoSEQ multiplex PCR assay. For the multiplex PCR, a mixture combining 60 forward primers for TCR Vbeta segments and 13 reverse primers for TCR Jbeta segments was used. A multiplex PCR assay on genomic DNA amplified the CDR3 region of rearranged TCR beta genes. Amplified TCR beta libraries were sequenced as 87-base-pair reads on the Illumina HiSeq System. On the authors' methods: Across the 500 to 850 repertoires, a later analysis counted tens of millions of unique TCR beta chains, around 11 million of which were shared by at least two donors. Raw reads were error-corrected and collapsed into unique sequences with a nearest-neighbor algorithm that merged closely related sequences to remove PCR and sequencing errors. Alignment of CDR3 sequences to IMGT reference sequences was used to assign V, D and J gene segments. For a sequence to be retained, at least a six-nucleotide match to both a V gene segment and a J gene segment was required. A rearrangement was called productive if the CDR3 had no stop codons and remained in frame with V and J, and every other rearrangement was called non-productive. CDR3 was defined according to IMGT convention as the region running from the second conserved V-encoded cysteine to the conserved J-encoded phenylalanine. Sequences without an unambiguous match to a single V gene segment were excluded from the earlier analysis of a few hundred of the donors. An earlier analysis of 587 of the donors called V segments functional above 56.7% productive rearrangements and segregating when the between-donor standard deviation exceeded 5%. A statistical classification framework was built to diagnose cytomegalovirus status from the catalog of TCR beta chain sequences. A later analysis assigned V and J genes by comparing TCR nucleotide sequences with IMGT/GENE-DB human TR gene sequences. Using the TCRdist pipeline, a later analysis assigned CDR3 sequences along with most-parsimonious VDJ recombination scenarios. In a later analysis, each TCR beta chain was defined by its CDR3 amino acid sequence together with its V-gene family, and reads lacking a unique V-gene family were excluded. In a later analysis, around 650 highly shared, low-generation-probability nucleotide sequences were removed to address suspected cross-contamination and a sequencing artifact. In a later analysis, a clonal expansion index for each public chain was calculated from normalized within-repertoire ranks of inferred template counts. Generation probabilities in a later analysis came from a VDJ recombination model fitted to out-of-frame rearrangements, and those results were checked against IGoR. Hypergeometric tests were used in a later analysis to score TCR-TCR, TCR-HLA and TCR-CMV co-occurrence, with a repertoire-size bias correction applied to the TCR pairs. In a later analysis, false discovery rates were estimated by permuting HLA or CMV assignments 20 times. In a later analysis, co-occurring TCRs were grouped using DBSCAN, and TCRdist sequence similarity was added for clustering within HLA-allele-positive subsets. Co-occurrence clustering excluded repertoires with fewer than 30,000 or more than 120,000 public chains, plus five with anomalous nucleotide sharing. In its TCRdb copy, this immuneACCESS table keeps in-frame sequences only and misses some clones. Where compared with another copy, unresolved V genes explain less than half of these, and the others have no known cause. V and J calls and clone size are given by that table; D and trimming were obtained from the DNA. In this sample the table shows 100,000 to 150,000 clones, roughly four fifths of which occur a single time. The top ten hold 2.7% of the sample.

This receptor chain uses TRBV19 and TRBJ1-1, and TRBD1 aligns with 8 junction nucleotides. The material sequenced was PBMCs. This TCR was sampled from a boy younger than 10 in good health and CMV-seronegative. The DNA sequence is given as TGTGCCAGTAGTGTCCCCCCGCAAACAGGGGGGGAACCCACTGAAGCTTTCTTT. Its protein is CASSVPPQTGGEPTEAFF.